The 9 T cell receptor beta chains listed next were all sequenced from one sample in a study of beta chain features in type 1 diabetes. The entirety of the isolated RNA underwent reverse transcription, so expressed TCRB transcripts were sequenced. Generated by immunoSEQ multiplex PCR, the TCRdb table keeps only in-frame clones and is missing some. The sample contains 400,000 to 600,000 clones, over 25% of which appear only once. The sequencing sample was made of naive CD4+ T cells from blood. The receptors were gathered from a man in his late teens or twenties in good health.

This clone was observed a few times. This CDR3 is also generated by other DNA sequences in the sample. The rearrangement uses TRBV2 and TRBJ2-3; D remains ambiguous. V was shortened by 6 bases and J by 0 bases, with 1 base between the two germline ends. This CDR3 has 11 residues. Germline CDR1 SNHLY, CDR2 FYNNEI. As DNA, the CDR3 is TGTGCCAGCAGAAGCACAGATACGCAGTATTTT. Translation gives CASRSTDTQYF.

The genes are TRBV7-9 and TRBJ2-3; 8 nucleotides agree with TRBD2. The CDR3 spans 15 residues. With 5 bases clipped from V and 0 bases from J, the junction kept 4 bases outside the gene matches. Germline assignment: CDR1 SEHNR and CDR2 FQNEAQ (reference sequence). The CDR3, as DNA: TGTGCCAGCAGCCCACTAGCGGTTAGCACAGATACGCAGTATTTT. Its protein product is CASSPLAVSTDTQYF. The entire variable domain, with the rest obtained from reference TRBV7-9 and TRBJ2-3, is as follows: DTGVSQNPRHKITKRGQNVTFRCDPISEHNRLYWYRQTLGQGPEFLTYFQNEAQLEKSRLLSDRFSAERPKGSFSTLEIQRTEQGDSAMYLCASSPLAVSTDTQYFGPGTRLTVL.

V is TRBV9 and J is TRBJ1-3; TRBD1 might be the D (5 bases). The CDR3 runs to 15 residues. Trimming shortened V by 3 bases and J by 8 bases, and 18 bases separated the two germline ends. Germline V lookup: CDR1 SGDLS, CDR2 YYNGEE. This chain's CDR3 is CASSAGTALADTIYF. Here the CDR3 DNA reads TGTGCCAGCAGCGCCGGGACGGCTCTGGCGGACACCATATATTTT.

The CDR3 bases are TGTGCCAGCAGCTTATCGAGACTAGCGGGAGGCTATGAGCAGTTCTTC. Translation gives CASSLSRLAGGYEQFF. This chain links TRBV7-8 with TRBJ2-1, with TRBD2 identical over 13 bases. The ends lost 2 bases at V and 8 bases at J; junction bases unmatched: 6. The germline gives CDR1 SGHVS, CDR2 FQNEAQ. The CDR3 is 16 residues long.

The table lists this clone with a few counts. The V gene is TRBV29-1, the J gene TRBJ2-7; unclear D gene. CDR3 length equals 11 residues. Germline CDR1 SQVTM, CDR2 ANQGSEA. The germline V and J ends were trimmed by 4 bases and 5 bases, with 9 bases remaining between them. The CDR3 sequence is CSVGRSDEQYF. For the CDR3, the DNA is TGCAGCGTTGGTAGGTCGGACGAGCAGTACTTC.

A few counts support this clone. The genes are TRBV30 and TRBJ1-4; D is unclear. This CDR3 contains 14 residues. In germline, CDR1 is GTSNPN, CDR2 SVGIG (reference sequence). V was clipped by 4 bases and J by 5 bases, with 14 bases between them. CDR3 region: CAWKKSDKNEKLFF. The CDR3 coding sequence is TGTGCCTGGAAGAAGTCGGATAAGAATGAAAAACTGTTTTTT.

The V and J genes are TRBV29-1 and TRBJ2-7; D ambiguous. The germline gives CDR1 SQVTM, CDR2 ANQGSEA. V lost 4 bases to trimming and J lost 2 bases, with 12 bases between them. This CDR3 contains 13 residues. Here the CDR3 DNA reads TGCAGCGTTGCTCCGGCCGGCCCCTACGAGCAGTACTTC. Residues: CSVAPAGPYEQYF.

This clone was picked up a small number of times. This chain joins TRBV29-1 and TRBJ2-5, with 8 bases matching TRBD2. From germline, CDR1 is SQVTM and CDR2 ANQGSEA. The CDR3 contains 13 residues. Losses at the gene ends were 5 bases for V and 6 bases for J; bases not matched to a gene: 8. Here the CDR3 DNA reads TGCAGCGTTTACAGCGGGAGTTCACAGACCCAGTACTTC. Amino acid sequence: CSVYSGSSQTQYF.

This clone showed up just a few times. The gene calls are TRBV9 and TRBJ1-1; D is perhaps TRBD1 (6 bases). The V gene's germline CDR1 is SGDLS and CDR2 YYNGEE. V was cut by 7 bases and J by 0 bases, with 13 bases left in between. The CDR3 totals 14 residues. The CDR3 loop reads CASEGGALNTEAFF. In DNA, the CDR3 is TGTGCCAGCGAGGGGGGCGCGCTGAACACTGAAGCTTTCTTT.